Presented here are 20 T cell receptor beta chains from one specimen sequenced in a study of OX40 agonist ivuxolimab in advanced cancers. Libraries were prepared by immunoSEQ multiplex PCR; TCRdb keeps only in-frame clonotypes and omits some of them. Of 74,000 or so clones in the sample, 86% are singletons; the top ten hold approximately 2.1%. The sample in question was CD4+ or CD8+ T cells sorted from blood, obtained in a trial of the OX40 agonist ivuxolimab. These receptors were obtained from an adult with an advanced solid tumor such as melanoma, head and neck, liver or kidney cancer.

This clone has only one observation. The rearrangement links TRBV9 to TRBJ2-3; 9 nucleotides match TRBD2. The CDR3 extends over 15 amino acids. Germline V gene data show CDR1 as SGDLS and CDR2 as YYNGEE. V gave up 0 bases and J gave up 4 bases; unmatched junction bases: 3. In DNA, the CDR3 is TGTGCCAGCAGCGTAGCGGCGGGGGGGTCAGATACGCAGTATTTT. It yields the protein CASSVAAGGSDTQYF.

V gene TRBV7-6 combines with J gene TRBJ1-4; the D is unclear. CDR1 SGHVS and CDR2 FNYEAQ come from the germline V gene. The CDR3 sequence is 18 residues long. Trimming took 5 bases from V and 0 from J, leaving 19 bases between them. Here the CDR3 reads CASSPTPLWQTTNEKLFF. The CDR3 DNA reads TGTGCCAGCAGCCCAACCCCTTTGTGGCAGACAACTAATGAAAAACTGTTTTTT.

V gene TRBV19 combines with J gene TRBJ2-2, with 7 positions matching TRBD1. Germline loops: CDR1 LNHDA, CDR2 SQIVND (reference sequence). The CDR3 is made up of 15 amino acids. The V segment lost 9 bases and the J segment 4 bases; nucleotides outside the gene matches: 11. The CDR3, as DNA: TGTGCCAGCCAACAGGGGAATCTGGGCACCGGGGAGCTGTTTTTT. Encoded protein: CASQQGNLGTGELFF.

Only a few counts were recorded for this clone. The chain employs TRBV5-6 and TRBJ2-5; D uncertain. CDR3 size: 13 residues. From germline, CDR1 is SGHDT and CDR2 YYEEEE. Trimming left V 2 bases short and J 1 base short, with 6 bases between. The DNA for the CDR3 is TGTGCCAGCAGCTTTGTAGCCCAAGAGACCCAGTACTTC. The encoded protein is CASSFVAQETQYF.

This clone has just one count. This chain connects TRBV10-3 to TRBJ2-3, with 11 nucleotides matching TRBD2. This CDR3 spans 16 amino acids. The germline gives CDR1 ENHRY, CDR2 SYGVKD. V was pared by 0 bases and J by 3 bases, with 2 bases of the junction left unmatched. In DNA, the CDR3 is TGTGCCATCAGTGAGTCTAGCGGGGGGGTTACAGATACGCAGTATTTT. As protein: CAISESSGGVTDTQYF.

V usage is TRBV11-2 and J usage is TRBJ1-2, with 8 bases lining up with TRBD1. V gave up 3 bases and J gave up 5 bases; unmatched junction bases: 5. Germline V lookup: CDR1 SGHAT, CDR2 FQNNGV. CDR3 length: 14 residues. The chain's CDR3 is CASSLGQAEYGYTF. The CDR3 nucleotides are TGTGCCAGCAGCTTGGGACAGGCCGAATATGGCTACACCTTC.

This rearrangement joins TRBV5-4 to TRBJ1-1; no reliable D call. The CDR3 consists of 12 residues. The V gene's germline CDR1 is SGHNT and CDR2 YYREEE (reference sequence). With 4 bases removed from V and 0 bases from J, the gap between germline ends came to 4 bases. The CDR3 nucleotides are TGTGCCAGCAGCCAGGTGAACACTGAAGCTTTCTTT. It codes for CASSQVNTEAFF.

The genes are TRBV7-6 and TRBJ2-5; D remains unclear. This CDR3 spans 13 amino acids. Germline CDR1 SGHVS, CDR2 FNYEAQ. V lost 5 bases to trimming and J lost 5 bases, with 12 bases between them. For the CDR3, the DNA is TGTGCCAGCAGCCCTCAGGTGGCGGAGACCCAGTACTTC. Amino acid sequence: CASSPQVAETQYF.

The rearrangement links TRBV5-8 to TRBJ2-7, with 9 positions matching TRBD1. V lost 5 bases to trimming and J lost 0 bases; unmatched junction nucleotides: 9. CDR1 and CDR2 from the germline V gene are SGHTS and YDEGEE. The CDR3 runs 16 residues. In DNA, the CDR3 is TGTGCCAGCAGTTTTAGACAGGGGGGCCCCTCCTACGAGCAGTACTTC. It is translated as CASSFRQGGPSYEQYF. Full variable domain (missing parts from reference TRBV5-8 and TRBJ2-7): EAGVTQSPTHLIKTRGQQATLRCSPISGHTSVYWYQQALGLGLQFLLWYDEGEERNRGNFPPRFSGRQFPNYSSELNVNALELEDSALYLCASSFRQGGPSYEQYFGPGTRLTVT.

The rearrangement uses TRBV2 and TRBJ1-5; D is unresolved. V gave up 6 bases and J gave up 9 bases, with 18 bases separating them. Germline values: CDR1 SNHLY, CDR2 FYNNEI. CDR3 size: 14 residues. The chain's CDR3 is CASRGDNGVGPQHF. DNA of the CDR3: TGTGCCAGCAGGGGTGACAATGGGGTAGGGCCCCAGCATTTT.

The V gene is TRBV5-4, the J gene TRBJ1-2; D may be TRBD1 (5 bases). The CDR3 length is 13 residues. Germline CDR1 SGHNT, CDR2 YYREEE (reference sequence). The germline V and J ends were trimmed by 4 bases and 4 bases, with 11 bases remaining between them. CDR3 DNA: TGTGCCAGCAGCCCGGGGGACTTCTATGGCTACACCTTC. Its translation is CASSPGDFYGYTF. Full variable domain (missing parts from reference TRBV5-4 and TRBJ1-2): ETGVTQSPTHLIKTRGQQVTLRCSSQSGHNTVSWYQQALGQGPQFIFQYYREEENGRGNFPPRFSGLQFPNYSSELNVNALELDDSALYLCASSPGDFYGYTFGSGTRLTVV.

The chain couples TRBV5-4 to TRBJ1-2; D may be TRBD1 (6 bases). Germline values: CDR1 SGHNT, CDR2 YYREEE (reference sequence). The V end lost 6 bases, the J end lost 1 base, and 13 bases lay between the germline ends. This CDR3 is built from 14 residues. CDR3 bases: TGTGCCAGCACCGGCACAGGGTTTAACTATGGCTACACCTTC. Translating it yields CASTGTGFNYGYTF. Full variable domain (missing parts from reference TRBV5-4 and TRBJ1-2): ETGVTQSPTHLIKTRGQQVTLRCSSQSGHNTVSWYQQALGQGPQFIFQYYREEENGRGNFPPRFSGLQFPNYSSELNVNALELDDSALYLCASTGTGFNYGYTFGSGTRLTVV.

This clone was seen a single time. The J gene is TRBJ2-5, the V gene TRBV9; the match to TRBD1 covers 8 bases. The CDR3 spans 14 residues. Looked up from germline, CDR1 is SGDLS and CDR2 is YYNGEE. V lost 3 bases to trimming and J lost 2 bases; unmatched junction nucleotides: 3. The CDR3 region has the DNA TGTGCCAGCAGCGGGACAGGGCTGCAAGAGACCCAGTACTTC. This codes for CASSGTGLQETQYF.

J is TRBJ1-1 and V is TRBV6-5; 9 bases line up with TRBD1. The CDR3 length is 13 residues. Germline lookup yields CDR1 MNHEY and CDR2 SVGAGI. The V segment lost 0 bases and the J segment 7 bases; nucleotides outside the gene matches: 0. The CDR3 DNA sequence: TGTGCCAGCAGTTACTCGGGACAGGGTGAAGCTTTCTTT. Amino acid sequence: CASSYSGQGEAFF.

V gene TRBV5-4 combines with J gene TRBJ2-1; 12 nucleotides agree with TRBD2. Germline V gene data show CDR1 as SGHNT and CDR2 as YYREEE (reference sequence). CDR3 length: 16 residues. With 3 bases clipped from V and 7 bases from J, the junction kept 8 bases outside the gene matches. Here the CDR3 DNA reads TGTGCCAGCAGCTCGGCTAGCGGGAGGGCCAGTAATGAGCAGTTCTTC. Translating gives CASSSASGRASNEQFF.

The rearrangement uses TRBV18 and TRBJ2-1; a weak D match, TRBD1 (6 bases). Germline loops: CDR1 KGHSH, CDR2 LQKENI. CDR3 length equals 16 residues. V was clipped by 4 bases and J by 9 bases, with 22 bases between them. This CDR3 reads CASSRRTQGGRSEQFF. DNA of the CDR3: TGTGCCAGCTCACGCCGAACCCAAGGGGGAAGAAGTGAGCAGTTCTTC.

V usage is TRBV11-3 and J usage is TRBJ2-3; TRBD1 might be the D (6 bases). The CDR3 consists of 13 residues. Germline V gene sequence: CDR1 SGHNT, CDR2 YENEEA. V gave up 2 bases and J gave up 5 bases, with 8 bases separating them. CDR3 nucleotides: TGTGCCAGCAGCTTAAACAGGGTAGATACGCAGTATTTT. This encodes CASSLNRVDTQYF.

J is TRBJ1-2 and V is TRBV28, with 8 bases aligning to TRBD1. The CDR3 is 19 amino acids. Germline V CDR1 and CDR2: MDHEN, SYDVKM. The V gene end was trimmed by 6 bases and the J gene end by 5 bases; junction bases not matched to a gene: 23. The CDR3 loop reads CASSSPSISRGPTGYGYTF. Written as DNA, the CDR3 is TGTGCCAGCAGCTCCCCCTCGATCTCCAGGGGGCCTACTGGATATGGCTACACCTTC.

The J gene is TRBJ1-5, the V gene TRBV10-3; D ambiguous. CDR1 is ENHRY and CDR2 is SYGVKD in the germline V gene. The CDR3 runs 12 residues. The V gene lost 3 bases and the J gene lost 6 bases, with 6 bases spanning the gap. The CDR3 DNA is TGTGCCATCAGTGATATAAGTCAGCCCCAGCATTTT. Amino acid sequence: CAISDISQPQHF.

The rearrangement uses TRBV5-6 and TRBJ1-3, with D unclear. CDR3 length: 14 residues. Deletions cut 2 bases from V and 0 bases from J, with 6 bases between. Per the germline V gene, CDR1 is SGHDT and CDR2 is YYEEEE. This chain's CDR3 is CASSFELSGNTIYF. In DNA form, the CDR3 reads TGTGCCAGCAGCTTTGAACTCTCTGGAAACACCATATATTTT.